Listed below are T cell receptor beta chains from one sample, sequenced in a study of T cell responses to AZD1222 COVID-19 vaccine. Libraries were prepared by immunoSEQ multiplex PCR; TCRdb keeps only in-frame clonotypes and omits some of them. The table shows roughly 120,000 clones, with around 90% occurring only once. The source was peripheral blood, collected on day 0 of AZD1222 vaccination. These TCRs come from an adult in good health. Both conserved end residues are part of each CDR3.

j_call,v_call,cdr3_aa
TRBJ2-7,TRBV24-1,CATSRTGGYEQYF
TRBJ1-2,TRBV23-1,CASSQSQGRGYTF
TRBJ2-7,TRBV4-1,CASSQDLGEQYF
TRBJ2-2,TRBV9,CASSVARQNTGELFF
TRBJ1-1,TRBV27,CASRNREFPEAFF
TRBJ2-3,TRBV30,CAWSSGRGNTQYF
TRBJ1-2,TRBV5-6,CASSFGQPNYGYTF
TRBJ1-5,TRBV23-1,CASSLRRKKPQHF
TRBJ2-1,TRBV27,CASSIGLAGDFNEQFF
TRBJ2-3,TRBV14,CASSQVAPSGIRTDTQYF
TRBJ1-4,TRBV5-1,CASSRSRAATNEKLFF
TRBJ1-4,TRBV13,CASSLEGRTANEKLFF
TRBJ2-7,TRBV19,CASSIMAVGTYEQYF
TRBJ1-2,TRBV12-3/TRBV12-4,CASSRDRAYGYTF
TRBJ1-1,TRBV5-1,CASSPLTGGTVEAFF
TRBJ2-4,TRBV2,CATIRADLPKNIQYF
TRBJ1-1,TRBV12-3/TRBV12-4,CASRSIANTEAFF
TRBJ1-5,TRBV18,CASSPEHDQPQHF
TRBJ1-4,TRBV12-3/TRBV12-4,CASSSLNEKLFF
TRBJ1-1,TRBV7-2,CASSFNRGMNTEAFF
TRBJ2-5,TRBV19,CASSGQTQETQYF
TRBJ2-1,TRBV19,CASSRWGEQFF
TRBJ1-1,TRBV5-1,CASQGETEAFF
TRBJ2-3,TRBV6-5,CASSYSRGGGSDTQYF
TRBJ2-6,TRBV7-8,CASSLGSFAGPLFRANVLTF
TRBJ2-7,TRBV25-1,CASSDTGQDSSYEQYF
TRBJ1-6,TRBV5-1,CASSLGQERNSPLHF
TRBJ2-7,TRBV19,CASRGRASYEQYF
TRBJ1-4,TRBV5-1,CASSFSDSRGEKLFF
TRBJ2-7,TRBV3-1/TRBV3-2,CASSQGLAGGEQYF